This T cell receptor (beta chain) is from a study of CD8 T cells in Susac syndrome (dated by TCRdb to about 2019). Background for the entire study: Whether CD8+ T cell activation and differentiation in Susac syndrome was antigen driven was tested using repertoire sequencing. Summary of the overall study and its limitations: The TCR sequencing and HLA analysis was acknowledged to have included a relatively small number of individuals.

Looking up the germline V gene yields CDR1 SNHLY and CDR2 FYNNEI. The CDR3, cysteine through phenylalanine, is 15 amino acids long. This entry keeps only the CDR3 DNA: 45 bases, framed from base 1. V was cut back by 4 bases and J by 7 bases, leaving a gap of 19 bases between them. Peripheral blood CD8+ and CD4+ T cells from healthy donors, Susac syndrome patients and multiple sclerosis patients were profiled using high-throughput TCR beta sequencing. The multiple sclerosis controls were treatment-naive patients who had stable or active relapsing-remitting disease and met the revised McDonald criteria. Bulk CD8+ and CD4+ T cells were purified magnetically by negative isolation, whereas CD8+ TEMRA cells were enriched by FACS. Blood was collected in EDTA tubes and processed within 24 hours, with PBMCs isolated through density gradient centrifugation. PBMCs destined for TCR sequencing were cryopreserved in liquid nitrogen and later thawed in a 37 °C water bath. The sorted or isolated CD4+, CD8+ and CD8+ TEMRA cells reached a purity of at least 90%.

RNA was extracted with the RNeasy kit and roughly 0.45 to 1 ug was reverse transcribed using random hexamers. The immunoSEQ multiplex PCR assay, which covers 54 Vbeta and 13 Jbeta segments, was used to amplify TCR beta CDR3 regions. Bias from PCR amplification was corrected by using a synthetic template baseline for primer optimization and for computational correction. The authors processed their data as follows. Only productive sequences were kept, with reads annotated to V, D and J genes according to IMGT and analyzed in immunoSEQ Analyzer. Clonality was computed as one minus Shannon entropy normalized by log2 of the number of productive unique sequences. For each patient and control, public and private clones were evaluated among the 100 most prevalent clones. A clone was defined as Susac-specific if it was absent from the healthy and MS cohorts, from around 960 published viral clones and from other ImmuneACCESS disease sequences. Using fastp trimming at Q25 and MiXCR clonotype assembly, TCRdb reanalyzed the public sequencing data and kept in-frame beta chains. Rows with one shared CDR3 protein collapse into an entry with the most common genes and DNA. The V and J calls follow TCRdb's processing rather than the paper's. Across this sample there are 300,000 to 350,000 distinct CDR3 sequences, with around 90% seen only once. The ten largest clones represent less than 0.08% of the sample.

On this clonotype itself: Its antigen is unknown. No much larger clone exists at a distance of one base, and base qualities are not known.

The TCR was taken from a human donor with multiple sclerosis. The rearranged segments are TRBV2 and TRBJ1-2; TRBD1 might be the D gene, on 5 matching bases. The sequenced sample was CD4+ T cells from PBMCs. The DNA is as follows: TGTGCCAGCAGTGCCCGACAGACCTCTGGGGCTGGCTACACCTTC. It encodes CASSARQTSGAGYTF. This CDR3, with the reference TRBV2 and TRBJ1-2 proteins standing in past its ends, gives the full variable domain EPEVTQTPSHQVTQMGQEVILRCVPISNHLYFYWYRQILGQKVEFLVSFYNNEISEKSEIFDDQFSVERPDGSNFTLKIRSTKLEDSAMYFCASSARQTSGAGYTFGSGTRLTVV.